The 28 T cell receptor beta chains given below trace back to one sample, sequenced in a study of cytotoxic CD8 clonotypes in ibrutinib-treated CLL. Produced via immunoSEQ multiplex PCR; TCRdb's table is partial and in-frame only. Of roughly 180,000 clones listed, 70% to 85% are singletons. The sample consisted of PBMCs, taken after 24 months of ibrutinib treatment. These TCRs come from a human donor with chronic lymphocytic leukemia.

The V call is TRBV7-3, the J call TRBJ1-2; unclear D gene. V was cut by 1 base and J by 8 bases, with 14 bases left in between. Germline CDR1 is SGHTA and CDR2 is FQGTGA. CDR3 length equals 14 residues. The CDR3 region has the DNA TGTGCCAGCAGCTTAAGTGGCAGATCTGAAGGCTACACCTTC. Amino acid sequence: CASSLSGRSEGYTF.

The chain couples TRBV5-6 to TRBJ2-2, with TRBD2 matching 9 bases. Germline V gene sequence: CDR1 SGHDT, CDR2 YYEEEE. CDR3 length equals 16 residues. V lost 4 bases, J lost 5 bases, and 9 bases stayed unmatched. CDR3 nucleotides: TGTGCCAGCAGCCCTAAGACGGGACTAGCAACCGGGGAGCTGTTTTTT. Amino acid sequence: CASSPKTGLATGELFF.

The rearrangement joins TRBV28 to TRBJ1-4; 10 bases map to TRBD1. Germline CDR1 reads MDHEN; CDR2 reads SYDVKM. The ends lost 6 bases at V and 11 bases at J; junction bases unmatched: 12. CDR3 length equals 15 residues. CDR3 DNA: TGTGCCAGCAGAAGCGGAGGGACAGGGGAGGACAAACTGTTTTTT. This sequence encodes CASRSGGTGEDKLFF. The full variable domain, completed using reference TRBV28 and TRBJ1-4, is DVKVTQSSRYLVKRTGEKVFLECVQDMDHENMFWYRQDPGLGLRLIYFSYDVKMKEKGDIPEGYSVSREKKERFSLILESASTNQTSMYLCASRSGGTGEDKLFFGSGTQLSVL.

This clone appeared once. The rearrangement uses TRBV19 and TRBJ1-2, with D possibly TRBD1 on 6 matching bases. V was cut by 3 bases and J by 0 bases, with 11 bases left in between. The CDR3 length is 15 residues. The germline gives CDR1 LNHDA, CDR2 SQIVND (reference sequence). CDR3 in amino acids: CASSIQGRSNYGYTF. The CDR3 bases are TGTGCCAGTAGTATTCAGGGGCGTTCTAACTATGGCTACACCTTC.

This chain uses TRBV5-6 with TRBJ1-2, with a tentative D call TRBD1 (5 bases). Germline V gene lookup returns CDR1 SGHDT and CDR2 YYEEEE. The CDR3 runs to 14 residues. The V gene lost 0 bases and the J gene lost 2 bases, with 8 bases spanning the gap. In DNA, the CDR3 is TGTGCCAGCAGCTTGGGACAGCGGAACTATGGCTACACCTTC. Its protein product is CASSLGQRNYGYTF.

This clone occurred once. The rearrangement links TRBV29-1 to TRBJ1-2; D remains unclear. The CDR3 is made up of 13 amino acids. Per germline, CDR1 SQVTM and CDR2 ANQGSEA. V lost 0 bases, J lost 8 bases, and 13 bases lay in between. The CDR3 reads CSVEDRWVSGYTF. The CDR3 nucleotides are TGCAGCGTTGAAGACAGATGGGTTTCCGGCTACACCTTC.

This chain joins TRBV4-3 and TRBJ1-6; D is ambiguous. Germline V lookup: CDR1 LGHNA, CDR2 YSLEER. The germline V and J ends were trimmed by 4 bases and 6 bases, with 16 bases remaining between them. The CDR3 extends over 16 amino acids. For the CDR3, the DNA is TGCGCCAGCAGCCCCATAGGAAGAAATATTAATTCACCCCTCCACTTT. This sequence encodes CASSPIGRNINSPLHF.

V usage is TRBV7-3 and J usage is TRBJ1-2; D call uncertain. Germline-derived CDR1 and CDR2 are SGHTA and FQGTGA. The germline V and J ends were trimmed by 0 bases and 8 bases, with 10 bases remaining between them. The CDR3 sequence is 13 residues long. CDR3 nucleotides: TGTGCCAGCAGCTTAACCCCAGGTGAAGGCTACACCTTC. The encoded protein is CASSLTPGEGYTF. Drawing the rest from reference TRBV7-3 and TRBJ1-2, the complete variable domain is GAGVSQTPSNKVTEKGKYVELRCDPISGHTALYWYRQSLGQGPEFLIYFQGTGAADDSGLPNDRFFAVRPEGSVSTLKIQRTERGDSAVYLCASSLTPGEGYTFGSGTRLTVV.

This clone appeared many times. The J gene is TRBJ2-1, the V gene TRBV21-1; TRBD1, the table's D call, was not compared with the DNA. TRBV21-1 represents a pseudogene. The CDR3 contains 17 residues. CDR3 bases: TGTGCCAGCAGCAAAGAGGTCTTCCAGGGGGGAGTGAATGAGCAGTTCTTC. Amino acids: CASSKEVFQGGVNEQFF.

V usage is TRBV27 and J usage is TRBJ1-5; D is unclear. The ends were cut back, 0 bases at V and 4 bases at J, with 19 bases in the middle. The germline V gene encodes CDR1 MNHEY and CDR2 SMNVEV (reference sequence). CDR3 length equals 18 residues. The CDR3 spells CASSLSMRVGVWNQPQHF. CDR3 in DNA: TGTGCCAGCAGTTTATCGATGCGCGTTGGGGTATGGAATCAGCCCCAGCATTTT.

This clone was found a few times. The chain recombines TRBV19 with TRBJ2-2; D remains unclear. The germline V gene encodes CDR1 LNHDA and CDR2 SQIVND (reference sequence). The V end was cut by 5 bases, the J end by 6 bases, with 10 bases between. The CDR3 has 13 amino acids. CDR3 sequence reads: CASSPQPSGELFF. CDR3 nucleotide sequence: TGTGCCAGTAGTCCACAGCCCTCCGGGGAGCTGTTTTTT. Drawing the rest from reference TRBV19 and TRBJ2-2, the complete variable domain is DGGITQSPKYLFRKEGQNVTLSCEQNLNHDAMYWYRQDPGQGLRLIYYSQIVNDFQKGDIAEGYSVSREKKESFPLTVTSAQKNPTAFYLCASSPQPSGELFFGEGSRLTVL.

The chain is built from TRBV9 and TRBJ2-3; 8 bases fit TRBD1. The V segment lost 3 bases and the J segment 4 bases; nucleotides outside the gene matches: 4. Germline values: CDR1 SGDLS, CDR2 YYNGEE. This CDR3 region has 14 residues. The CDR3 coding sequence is TGTGCCAGCAGCGGAGGACAGGGCGCAGATACGCAGTATTTT. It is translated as CASSGGQGADTQYF.

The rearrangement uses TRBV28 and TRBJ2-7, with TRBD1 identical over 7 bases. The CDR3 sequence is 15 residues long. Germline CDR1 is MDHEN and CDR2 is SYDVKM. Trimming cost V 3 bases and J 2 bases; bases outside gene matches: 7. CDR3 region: CASSLPLTGTYEQYF. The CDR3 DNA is TGTGCCAGCAGTTTGCCTTTGACAGGGACCTACGAGCAGTACTTC.

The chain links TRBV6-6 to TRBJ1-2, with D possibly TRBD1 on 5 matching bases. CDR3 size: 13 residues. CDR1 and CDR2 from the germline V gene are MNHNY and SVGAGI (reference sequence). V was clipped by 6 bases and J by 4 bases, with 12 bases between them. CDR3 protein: CASSQTETYGYTF. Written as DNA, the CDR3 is TGTGCCAGCAGCCAGACAGAGACCTATGGCTACACCTTC.

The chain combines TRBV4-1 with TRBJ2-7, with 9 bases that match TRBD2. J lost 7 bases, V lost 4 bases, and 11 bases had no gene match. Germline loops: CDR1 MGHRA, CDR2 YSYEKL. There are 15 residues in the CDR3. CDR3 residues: CASSLHSGGLREQYF. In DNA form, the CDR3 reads TGCGCCAGCAGCCTTCATAGCGGGGGATTGAGGGAGCAGTACTTC.

The CDR3 DNA is TGTGCCAGTAGTTGGGAGGGAACGAACACTGAAGCTTTCTTT. This sequence encodes CASSWEGTNTEAFF. The chain combines TRBV19 with TRBJ1-1; D gene uncertain. This CDR3 has 14 amino acids. Germline V lookup: CDR1 LNHDA, CDR2 SQIVND (reference sequence). V lost 5 bases and J 1 base, leaving 11 bases between the germline ends.

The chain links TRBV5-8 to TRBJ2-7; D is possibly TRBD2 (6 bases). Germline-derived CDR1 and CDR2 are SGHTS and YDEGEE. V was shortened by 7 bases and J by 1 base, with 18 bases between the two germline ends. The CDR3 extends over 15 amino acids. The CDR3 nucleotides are TGTGCCAGCTACCTTCTTGGGGAGGTATCCTACGAGCAGTACTTC. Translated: CASYLLGEVSYEQYF.

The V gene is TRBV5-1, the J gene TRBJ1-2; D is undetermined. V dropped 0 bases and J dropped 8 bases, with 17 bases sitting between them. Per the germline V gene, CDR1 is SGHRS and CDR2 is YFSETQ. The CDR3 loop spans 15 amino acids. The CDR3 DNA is TGCGCCAGCAGCTTGGATTCGTTCGGGGTCGACGGCTACACCTTC. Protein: CASSLDSFGVDGYTF.

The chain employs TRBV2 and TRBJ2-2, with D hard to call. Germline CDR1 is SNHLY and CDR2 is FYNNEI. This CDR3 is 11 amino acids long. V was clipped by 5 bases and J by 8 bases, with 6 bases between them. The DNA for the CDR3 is TGTGCCAGCAGTTGGATAGGGGAGCTGTTTTTT. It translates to CASSWIGELFF.

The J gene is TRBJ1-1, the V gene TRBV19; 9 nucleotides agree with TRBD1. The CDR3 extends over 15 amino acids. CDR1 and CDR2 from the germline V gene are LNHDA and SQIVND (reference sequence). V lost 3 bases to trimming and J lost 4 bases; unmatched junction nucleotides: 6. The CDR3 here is CASSMGGQGPTEAFF. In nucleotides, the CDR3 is TGTGCCAGTAGTATGGGGGGACAGGGCCCCACTGAAGCTTTCTTT.

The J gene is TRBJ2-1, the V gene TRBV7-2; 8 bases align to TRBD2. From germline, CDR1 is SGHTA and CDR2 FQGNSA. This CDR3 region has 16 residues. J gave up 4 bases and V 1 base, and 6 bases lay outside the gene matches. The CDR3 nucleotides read TGTGCCAGCAGCTTAGGGCTCGGGGGGGCTTACAATGAGCAGTTCTTC. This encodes CASSLGLGGAYNEQFF.

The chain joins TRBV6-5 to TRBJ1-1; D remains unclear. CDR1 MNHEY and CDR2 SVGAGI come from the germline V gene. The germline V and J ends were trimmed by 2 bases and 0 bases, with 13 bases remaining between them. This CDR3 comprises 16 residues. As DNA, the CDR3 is TGTGCCAGCAGTTACGTTAGGGTTGGGATGAACACTGAAGCTTTCTTT. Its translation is CASSYVRVGMNTEAFF.

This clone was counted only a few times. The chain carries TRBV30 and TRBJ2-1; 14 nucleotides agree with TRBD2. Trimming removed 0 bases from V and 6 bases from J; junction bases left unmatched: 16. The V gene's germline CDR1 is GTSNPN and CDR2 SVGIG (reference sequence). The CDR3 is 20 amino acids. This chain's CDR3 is CAWSVLGGRLAGGKANEQFF. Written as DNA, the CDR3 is TGTGCCTGGAGTGTACTCGGGGGCCGACTAGCGGGAGGGAAAGCCAATGAGCAGTTCTTC.

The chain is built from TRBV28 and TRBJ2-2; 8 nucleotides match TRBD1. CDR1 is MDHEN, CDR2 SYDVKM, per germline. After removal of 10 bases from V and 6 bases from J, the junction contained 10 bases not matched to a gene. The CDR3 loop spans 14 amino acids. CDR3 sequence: CAIPGQEASGELFF. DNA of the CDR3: TGTGCCATCCCGGGACAGGAGGCTTCCGGGGAGCTGTTTTTT.

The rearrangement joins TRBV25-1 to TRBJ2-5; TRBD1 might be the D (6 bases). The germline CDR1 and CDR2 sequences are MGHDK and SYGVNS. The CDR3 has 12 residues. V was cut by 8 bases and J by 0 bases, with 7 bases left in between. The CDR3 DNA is TGTGCCAGCGGACAGTACCAAGAGACCCAGTACTTC. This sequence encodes CASGQYQETQYF.

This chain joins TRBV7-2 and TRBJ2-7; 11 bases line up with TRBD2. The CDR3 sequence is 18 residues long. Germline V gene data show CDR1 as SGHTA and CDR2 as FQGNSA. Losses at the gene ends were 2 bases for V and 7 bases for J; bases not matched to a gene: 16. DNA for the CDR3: TGTGCCAGCAGCTTACGCCAGCTAACTAGCGGGAGTGCGTTTGAGCAGTACTTC. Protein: CASSLRQLTSGSAFEQYF.

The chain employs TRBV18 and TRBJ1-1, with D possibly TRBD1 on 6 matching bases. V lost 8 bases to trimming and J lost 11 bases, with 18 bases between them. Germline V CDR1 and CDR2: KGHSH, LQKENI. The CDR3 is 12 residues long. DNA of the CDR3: TGTGCCAGCCAACGGACAGAAACTGTGGCTTTCTTT. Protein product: CASQRTETVAFF.

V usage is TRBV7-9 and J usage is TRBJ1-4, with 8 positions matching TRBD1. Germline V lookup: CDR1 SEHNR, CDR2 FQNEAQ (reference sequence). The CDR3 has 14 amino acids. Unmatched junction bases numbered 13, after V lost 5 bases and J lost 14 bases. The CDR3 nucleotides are TGTGCCAGCAGCCAGGGGGCCCAGGGTTTAGAGCTGTTTTTT. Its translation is CASSQGAQGLELFF. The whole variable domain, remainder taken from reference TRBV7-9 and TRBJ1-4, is DTGVSQNPRHKITKRGQNVTFRCDPISEHNRLYWYRQTLGQGPEFLTYFQNEAQLEKSRLLSDRFSAERPKGSFSTLEIQRTEQGDSAMYLCASSQGAQGLELFFGSGTQLSVL.